Given below is one T cell receptor beta chain in context. It lacks a known antigen. There are no base qualities to consult, and no much larger clone falls within one base. This specimen comes from a study of blood T cell repertoires in COVID-19 (dated by TCRdb to about 2020). General notes on the study: Samples covering the acute and convalescent phases of COVID-19 were provided by collaborators in the United States, Italy and Spain. The material from the prospective study consisted of cDNA or gDNA derived from T cells, B-cell-depleted T cells, or PBMCs. Subjects who had been exposed to COVID-19, were actively infected with it, or had recovered from it provided the deeply sampled blood TCRbeta repertoires that made up the dataset. A freely available public database, intended as a resource for researchers studying the immune response to SARS-CoV-2, is where the repertoires were released. Samples were obtained from the ongoing ImmuneRACE study (first 160 participants) and from about 1,300 subjects provided by 6 global collaborators. Nearly every sample came with metadata listing a de-identified subject ID, COVID-19 status, age in years and sex. Where available, HLA class I and class II types were taken from metadata supplied by the sample provider and were not determined by assay-based typing. The full study reports these points: The quantity of clinical and demographic metadata differed by source and by participant and was supplied without curation.

TCRbeta CDR3 regions were amplified from genomic DNA by means of the immunoSEQ Assay, a bias-controlled multiplex PCR. The published analysis was carried out like this. Nucleated cell counts per sample were estimated from amplification of reference gene primers within the assay. To quantify the absolute abundance of each unique TCRbeta CDR3 rearrangement, sequence reads were collapsed and filtered. For each sample, productive Simpson clonality was calculated by taking the square root of Simpson's diversity index across productive rearrangements. Entries here come from immuneACCESS through TCRdb and include only in-frame sequences with V and J called. Some clones fail to appear in such tables; in the studies checked, an unresolved V gene covers under half of the shortfall, and the cause of the remainder is unknown. V and J calls and clone size are given by that table; D and trimming were obtained from the DNA. The sample data list roughly 280,000 clones, and about 85% of these were observed just once. In total, the top ten clones hold 2.5% to 3% of the sample.

The germline V gene (reference sequence) yields GTSNPN for CDR1 and SVGIG for CDR2. The V end loses 3 bases and the J end loses 8 bases, and a stretch of 16 bases separates them. The CDR3 goes from the cysteine to the phenylalanine over 14 residues. The only DNA kept is the CDR3, 42 bases in frame from the first base. Participants in the prospective study were enrolled through a virtual design, were aged roughly 18 to 90 years, and lived in roughly 26 United States geographic areas. Cohort assignment in the prospective study relied on participant-reported clinical history from a screening survey and a study questionnaire. Recovered participants in ImmuneRACE Cohort 3 were defined by two consecutive negative NP/OP PCR tests, clearance by a healthcare professional, or resolution of symptoms. In the prospective study, whole blood, serum and a nasopharyngeal or oropharyngeal swab were collected from each participant by mobile phlebotomists. Additional blood draws and questionnaires over an approximately two-month period could optionally be provided by prospective study participants. Blood samples from the prospective study were shipped frozen or at room temperature prior to DNA extraction.

The chain uses TRBV30 and TRBJ2-2; TRBD1 is possibly the D segment (7 matching bases). The receptor was isolated from a woman aged 45-60 years who had recovered from COVID-19. Specimen: PBMCs or T cells enriched from blood (not recorded which). The sequenced DNA is TGTGCCTGGAGGGAAGACAGGGAGGTGGGGGAGCTGTTTTTT. Translated, this gives CAWREDREVGELFF.